The sequence of this TCR beta chain was determined in a study of T cell changes during pregnancy in multiple sclerosis. Some clones are missing from TCRdb's copy, which holds only in-frame ones; the method was immunoSEQ multiplex PCR. The repertoire consists of 40,000 to 50,000 clones, with about 88% occurring once and the leading ten covering roughly 1.1%. Between the trimmed V and J ends, which lost 3 bases and 1 base, there was a span of 8 bases. Germline V gene lookup returns CDR1 MRHNA and CDR2 SNTAGT. The CDR3 contains 14 residues. The sample in question was CD4+ T cells from peripheral blood mononuclear cells, obtained in the first trimester of pregnancy. This chain joins TRBV6-4 and TRBJ2-3; D remains unclear. This TCR was recovered from a female donor with multiple sclerosis, enrolled in a pregnancy study. The CDR3 region has the DNA TGTGCCAGCAGTGAGGCGAGCGGCACAGATACGCAGTATTTT. It codes for CASSEASGTDTQYF.